The entry below describes one T cell receptor beta chain. These data come from a study of T cells in Graves' hyperthyroidism and ophthalmopathy. RNA transcripts yielded amplified TCR beta CDR3 regions. The HTBI primer set was used in a first-round RT-PCR of the TCR CDR3. Using its own MiXCR run on the multiplex PCR reads, TCRdb lists one record per CDR3 protein. Here the sample spans approximately 320,000 distinct CDR3 sequences, 15% to 20% being singletons. The V segment lost 4 bases and the J segment 3 bases; nucleotides outside the gene matches: 12. The CDR3 length is 17 residues. Germline V gene lookup returns CDR1 SGHTA and CDR2 FQGTGA.

The receptor was isolated from a man in his thirties or forties with Graves' hyperthyroidism. This chain uses TRBV7-3 with TRBJ2-5; TRBD2 matches 9 bases. The sequencing sample was made of blood. The CDR3 coding sequence is TGTGCCAGCAGCTGGGGCCCTCCAGCGGGAGGAGAAGAGACCCAGTACTTC. Encoded protein: CASSWGPPAGGEETQYF.